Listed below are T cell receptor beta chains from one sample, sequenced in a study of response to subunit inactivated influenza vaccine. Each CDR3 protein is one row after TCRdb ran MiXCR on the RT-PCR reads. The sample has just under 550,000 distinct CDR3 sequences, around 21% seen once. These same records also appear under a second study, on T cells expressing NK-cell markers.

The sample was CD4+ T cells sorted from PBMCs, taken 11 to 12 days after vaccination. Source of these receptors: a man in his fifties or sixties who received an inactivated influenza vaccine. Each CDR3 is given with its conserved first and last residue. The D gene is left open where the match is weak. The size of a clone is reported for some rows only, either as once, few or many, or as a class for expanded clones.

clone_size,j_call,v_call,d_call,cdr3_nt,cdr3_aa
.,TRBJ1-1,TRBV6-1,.,TGTGCCAGCAAGGCGGCCTCCGTGGGAATGAACACTGAAGCTTTCTTT,CASKAASVGMNTEAFF
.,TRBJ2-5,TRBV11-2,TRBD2,TGTGCCAGCAGCTCCAGTGCGTCTAGCGGGGGTACGACTCAGTACTTC,CASSSSASSGGTTQYF
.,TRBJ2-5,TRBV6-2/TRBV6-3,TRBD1,TGTGCCAGCAGATGGACAGGGTGGCCTCAAGAGACCCAGTACTTC,CASRWTGWPQETQYF
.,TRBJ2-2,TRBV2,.,TGTGCCAGCACTTTTTCAGGGGCCACCGGGGAGCTGTTTTTT,CASTFSGATGELFF
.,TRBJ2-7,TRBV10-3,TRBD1,TGTGCCATCAGTGAGTCGACTCTTAGGCAGGGGGCAAACGAGCAGTACTTC,CAISESTLRQGANEQYF
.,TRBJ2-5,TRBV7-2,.,TGTGCCAGCACCTTTGACGGACTAAGGGAGACCCAGTACTTC,CASTFDGLRETQYF
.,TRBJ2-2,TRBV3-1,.,TGTGCCAGCAGCCCGCAGACAGGCCTTAACAGGGAGCTGTTTTTT,CASSPQTGLNRELFF
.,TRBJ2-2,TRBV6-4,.,TGTGCCAGTCGACAGGACGCTTTGAACACCGGGGAGCTGTTTTTT,CASRQDALNTGELFF
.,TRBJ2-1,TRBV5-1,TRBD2,TGCGCCAGCTCTGGCGGGGGGTCCTACAATGAGCAGTTCTTC,CASSGGGSYNEQFF
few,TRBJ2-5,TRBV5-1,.,TGCGCCAGCAGCTTGGCACAAGAGGAGACCCAGTACTTC,CASSLAQEETQYF
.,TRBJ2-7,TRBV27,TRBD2,TGTGCCAGCAGTTTGCGGGAGGGAACCTACGAGCAGTACTTC,CASSLREGTYEQYF
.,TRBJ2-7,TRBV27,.,TGTGCCAGCAGTCGAGACCACCAGGGAGTGGGATACGAGCAGTACTTC,CASSRDHQGVGYEQYF
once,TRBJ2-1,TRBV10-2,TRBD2,TGCGCCAGCAGCAACATAATGAGGACTAGCGGGAGGCTTTTACATGAGCAGTTCTTC,CASSNIMRTSGRLLHEQFF
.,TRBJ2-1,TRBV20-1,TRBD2,TGCAGTGCTAGACTAGCGGGGACCTACAATGAGCAGTTCTTC,CSARLAGTYNEQFF
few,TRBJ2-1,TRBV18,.,TGTGCCAGCTCACCTCTGGCGGGGAGCTCCTACAATGAGCAGTTCTTC,CASSPLAGSSYNEQFF
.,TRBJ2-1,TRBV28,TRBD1,TGTGCCAGCACCACAGGGGGCTGGGGTGAGCAGTTCTTC,CASTTGGWGEQFF
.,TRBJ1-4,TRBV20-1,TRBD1,TGCAGTGCCCAGAACAGGGGCTCTAATGAAAAACTGTTTTTT,CSAQNRGSNEKLFF
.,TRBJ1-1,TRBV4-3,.,TGCGCCAGCAGCCAAGATGCCAGGATCGGCACTGAAGCTTTCTTT,CASSQDARIGTEAFF
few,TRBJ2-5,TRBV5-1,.,TGCGCCAGCAGCTTGGCAACAGCAAGGGAGACCCAGTACTTC,CASSLATARETQYF
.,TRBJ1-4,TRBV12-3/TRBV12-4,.,TGTGCCAGCAGGTGGCAGGGTGATGAAAAACTGTTTTTT,CASRWQGDEKLFF
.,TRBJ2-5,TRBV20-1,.,TGCAGTGCCTCACTAGCAGTTCAAGAGACCCAGTACTTC,CSASLAVQETQYF
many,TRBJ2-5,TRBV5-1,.,TGCGCCAGCAGCTTGGAGCCAGACCCCACAGAGACCCAGTACTTC,CASSLEPDPTETQYF
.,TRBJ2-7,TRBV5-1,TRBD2,TGCGCCAGCAGCTTGAGGGTGGCTAGCGGGAGGGCCGCCTACGAGCAGTACTTC,CASSLRVASGRAAYEQYF
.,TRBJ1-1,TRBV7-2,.,TGTGCCAGCAGCCCTCAACAGGGCGGGGACACTGAAGCTTTCTTT,CASSPQQGGDTEAFF
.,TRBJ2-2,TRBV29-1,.,TGCAGCGTTGCGGGTCTCGCGAACACCGGGGAGCTGTTTTTT,CSVAGLANTGELFF
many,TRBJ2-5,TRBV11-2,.,TGTGCCAGCAGCTTAGGGATGGGATCAGAGACCCAGTACTTC,CASSLGMGSETQYF
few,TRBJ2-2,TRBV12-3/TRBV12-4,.,TGTGCCAGCAGCCGAGGAGCCTTAAAGGGCGGGGAGCTGTTTTTT,CASSRGALKGGELFF
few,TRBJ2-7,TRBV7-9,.,TGTGCCAGCAGCACTCCCGGCATTCCCTACGAGCAGTACTTC,CASSTPGIPYEQYF
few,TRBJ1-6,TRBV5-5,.,TGTGCCAGCAGCCCGGTCGTCCGGGGAACCTATAATTCACCCCTCCACTTT,CASSPVVRGTYNSPLHF
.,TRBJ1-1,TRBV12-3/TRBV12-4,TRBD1,TGTGCCAGCAGTAAACAGGGGGCCTCTGAAGCTTTCTTT,CASSKQGASEAFF
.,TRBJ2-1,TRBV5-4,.,TGTGCCAGCAGGGACCGTCCCCTAGAATACAATGAGCAGTTCTTC,CASRDRPLEYNEQFF
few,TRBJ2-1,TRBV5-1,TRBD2,TGCGCCAGCAGCTTGGAGGCCAGCGGGAGTTTGAATGAGCAGTTCTTC,CASSLEASGSLNEQFF
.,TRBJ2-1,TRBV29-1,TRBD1,TGCAGCGTCATCCGGGACAGGGGGGGCCTTGAGCAGTTCTTC,CSVIRDRGGLEQFF
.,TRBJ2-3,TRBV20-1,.,TGCAGTGCTAGCTTCTCTCCGGCCCGGGATACGCAGTATTTT,CSASFSPARDTQYF
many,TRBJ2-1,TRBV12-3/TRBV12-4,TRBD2,TGTGCCAGCAGTTTCGAGAGCGGGGGCAACAATGAGCAGTTCTTC,CASSFESGGNNEQFF
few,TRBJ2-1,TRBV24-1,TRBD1,TGTGCCACCAGTGATCCGGGACAGGGCAACAATGAGCAGTTCTTC,CATSDPGQGNNEQFF
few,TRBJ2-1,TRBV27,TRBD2,TGTGCCAGCAGTTTTGCGCGGGGGGCCCTCTACAATGAGCAGTTCTTC,CASSFARGALYNEQFF
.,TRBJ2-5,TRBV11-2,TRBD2,TGTGCCAGCAGCAATCAAGGCCTGGCGCGGGGGGGCCGTAAGACCCAGTACTTC,CASSNQGLARGGRKTQYF
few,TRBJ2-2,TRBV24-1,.,TGTGCCACCAGTGATATTCAGGGGAACACCGGGGAGCTGTTTTTT,CATSDIQGNTGELFF
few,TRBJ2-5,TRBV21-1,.,TGTGCCAGCCGACCGCGGCTTCCGACACGGAAAGAGACCCAGTACTTC,CASRPRLPTRKETQYF
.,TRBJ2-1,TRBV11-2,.,TGTGCCAGCAGCTTATCCCGGGACTCGATATACAATGAGCAGTTCTTC,CASSLSRDSIYNEQFF
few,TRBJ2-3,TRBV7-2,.,TGTGCCAGCAGCTTATGGGGGGCTAGAGATACGCAGTATTTT,CASSLWGARDTQYF
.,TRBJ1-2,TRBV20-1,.,TGCAGTGCTAGCGCCCCCGTGGGCTATGGCTACACCTTC,CSASAPVGYGYTF
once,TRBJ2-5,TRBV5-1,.,TGCGCCAGCAGCTCCGGGGCAGGCACGGGGACCCAGTACTTC,CASSSGAGTGTQYF
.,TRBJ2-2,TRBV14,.,TGTGCCAGCAGCCAGGTTTTTGGGTCCGGGGAGCTGTTTTTT,CASSQVFGSGELFF
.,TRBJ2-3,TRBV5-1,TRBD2,TGCGCCAGCAGCTTCGGACTAGCGGGGCTCACAGATACGCAGTATTTT,CASSFGLAGLTDTQYF
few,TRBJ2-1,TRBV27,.,TGTGCCAGCAGGCCAGGCGGGGTTTCCTACAATGAGCAGTTCTTC,CASRPGGVSYNEQFF
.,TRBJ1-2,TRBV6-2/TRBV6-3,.,TGTGCCAGCAGTTACGTGAGTTATGGCTACACCTTC,CASSYVSYGYTF
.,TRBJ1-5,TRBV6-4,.,TGTGCCAGCAGTGACTACGCCGGCCAGCCCCAGCATTTT,CASSDYAGQPQHF
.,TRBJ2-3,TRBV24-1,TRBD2,TGTGCCACCAGTGAGAGGCCCCACGTGCTTGACGGGGGGGCCTTCAGCACAGATACGCAGTATTTT,CATSERPHVLDGGAFSTDTQYF
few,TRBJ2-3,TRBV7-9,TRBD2,TGTGCCAGCACGGCGACGAGCGGGGGTTCAGATACGCAGTATTTT,CASTATSGGSDTQYF
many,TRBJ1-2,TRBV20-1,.,TGCAGTGCAATAGACTCGGGGGGATATGGCTACACCTTC,CSAIDSGGYGYTF
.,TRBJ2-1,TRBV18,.,TGTGCCAGCTCCCAGGTGGGGGACCTCTACAATGAGCAGTTCTTC,CASSQVGDLYNEQFF
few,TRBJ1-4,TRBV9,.,TGTGCCAGCAGCGTAGGGGGAACTACTAATGAAAAACTGTTTTTT,CASSVGGTTNEKLFF
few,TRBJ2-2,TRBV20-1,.,TGCAGTGCCGAACGGGAGACCGGGGAGCTGTTTTTT,CSAERETGELFF
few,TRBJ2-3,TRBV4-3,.,TGCGCCAGCAGCATAAGCAGAGATACGCAGTATTTT,CASSISRDTQYF
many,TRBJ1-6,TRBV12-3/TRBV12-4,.,TGTGCCAGCAGGACGAGCTCCTATAATTCACCCCTCCACTTT,CASRTSSYNSPLHF